This TCR beta chain is drawn from a study of T cell responses to AZD1222 COVID-19 vaccine. This clone appeared a single time. Its antigen remains unidentified. Profiled with immunoSEQ multiplex PCR; TCRdb holds only in-frame clones, not every one. The repertoire consists of roughly 130,000 clones, with 75% to 90% occurring once and the leading ten covering approximately 1.5%. Germline V gives CDR1 LGHDT, CDR2 YNNKEL (reference sequence). CDR3 length: 15 amino acids. Trimming removed 4 bases from V and 1 base from J; junction bases left unmatched: 6. Regarding the study as a whole: Spike-specific TCR breadth and depth both grew after two AZD1222 doses. Vaccine-associated CD4 TCRs spanned spike, dominant at 160-218 and 743-854. Seropositive at baseline were only a handful of AZD1222 recipients.

The rearrangement joins TRBV3-1 (or the pseudogene TRBV3-2) to TRBJ2-5; 7 nucleotides line up with TRBD2. This clonotype was sampled from an adult in good health. The source material was peripheral blood, sampled on day 0 of AZD1222 vaccination. The CDR3 sequence: CASSLGGVGQETQYF. Written as DNA, the CDR3 is TGTGCCAGCAGCCTGGGAGGGGTTGGCCAAGAGACCCAGTACTTC.